A selection of T cell receptor beta chains follows, all from one sample in a study of T cells after posttransplantation cyclophosphamide. The table came from immunoSEQ multiplex PCR; TCRdb's copy has only in-frame clones and leaves some out. The profile shows about 52,000 clones, roughly 94% of them singletons. Sequencing was done on a sample of PBMCs. The receptors here all came from a woman aged 25 to 39 in good health and a related stem cell transplant donor. CDR3s include the opening cysteine and the closing phenylalanine or tryptophan.

CASRTSGGAREQFF TRBJ2-1 TRBV28 14
CASSFQTGRANYGYTF TRBJ1-2 TRBV5-4 16
CASSSGLKEAFF TRBJ1-1 TRBV6-5 12
CASSPLAGGESPSVDNEQFF TRBJ2-1 TRBV18 20
CASSLSYSSYEQYF TRBJ2-7 TRBV27 14
CATSRTGGPDTQYF TRBJ2-3 TRBV15 14
CASSMGQKYGYTF TRBJ1-2 TRBV19 13
CASSPGTGVPPSTDTQYF TRBJ2-3 TRBV10-1 18
CASSGGLAGPNTGELFF TRBJ2-2 TRBV5-1 17
CASSSRQGAFRYEQYF TRBJ2-7 TRBV19 16
CASKGGNGYTF TRBJ1-2 TRBV19 11
CASSLGTSGSSYNEQFF TRBJ2-1 TRBV5-1 17
CASSQGQFGETQYF TRBJ2-5 TRBV5-1 14
CASSLWAPQNTGELFF TRBJ2-2 TRBV7-3 16
CASSPDRVNQPQHF TRBJ1-5 TRBV7-2 14
CASSSDGQVKEAFF TRBJ1-1 TRBV5-1 14
CASSEGGSAGRTDTQYF TRBJ2-3 TRBV2 17
CASSQETSGGYNEQFF TRBJ2-1 TRBV4-2 16
CASSVRGTDTQYF TRBJ2-3 TRBV9 13
CASSEGAGGFYEQYF TRBJ2-7 TRBV9 15
CASSQVKTSGGAYIETQYF TRBJ2-5 TRBV4-2 19
CASSQARGGLDTGELFF TRBJ2-2 TRBV4-3 17
CASRIQGAGVFEQFF TRBJ2-1 TRBV2 15
CASSGTGFNTEAFF TRBJ1-1 TRBV2 14
CASWDRGRRGNQPQHF TRBJ1-5 TRBV19 16
CASSVTGSTDTQYF TRBJ2-3 TRBV7-8 14
CASSLWGTGSEAFF TRBJ1-1 TRBV7-2 14
CASSSDRGPYGYTF TRBJ1-2 TRBV7-2 14
CASSLEVGTQYF TRBJ2-5 TRBV7-2 12
CASSSGQVFIYEQYF TRBJ2-7 TRBV19 15
CASTTGDSNQPQHF TRBJ1-5 TRBV6-1 14
CASSPPNAYEQYF TRBJ2-7 TRBV5-1 13
CAGIAGGRSEQFF TRBJ2-1 TRBV30 13
CASSLGDRDAETQYF TRBJ2-5 TRBV7-2 15
CASSYNTRTGGDGYTF TRBJ1-2 TRBV7-9 16
CASSLQENSNQPQHF TRBJ1-5 TRBV7-2 15
CASSSPFLSSTDTQYF TRBJ2-3 TRBV5-1 16
CASRPGTSFSSYEQYF TRBJ2-7 TRBV28 16
CASSPRQGSNSPLHF TRBJ1-6 TRBV5-4 15
CATSRMTGNTEAFF TRBJ1-1 TRBV15 14
CASSLVGVKSYGYTF TRBJ1-2 TRBV7-2 15
CASRPGQGFNQPQHF TRBJ1-5 TRBV19 15
CASGRGNTGELFF TRBJ2-2 TRBV5-6 13
CASSLVPGGGFSGNTIYF TRBJ1-3 TRBV7-8 18
CASSPGSGELFF TRBJ2-2 TRBV5-1 12
CAWSKGAGNQPQHF TRBJ1-5 TRBV30 14
CASSGQTGIGTEAFF TRBJ1-1 TRBV5-6 15
CSVGHSNTGELFF TRBJ2-2 TRBV29-1 13
CASSREGQGIDTQYF TRBJ2-3 TRBV27 15